Below are 10 T cell receptor beta chains sequenced from a single sample in a study of blood T cell repertoires in COVID-19. TCRdb keeps only in-frame clones here, not all; method: immunoSEQ multiplex PCR. The sample holds some 99,000 clones; just under 90% are singletons and the top ten take 1.1%. Material: peripheral blood. These receptors were obtained from a human donor in a cohort sampled during active COVID-19.

V and J are TRBV28 and TRBJ1-1; 7 positions agree with TRBD1. This CDR3 is 15 amino acids long. In germline, CDR1 is MDHEN, CDR2 SYDVKM. After removal of 5 bases from V and 5 bases from J, the junction contained 11 bases not matched to a gene. CDR3 loop: CASSPIGQGVTEAFF. The CDR3 bases are TGTGCCAGCAGTCCCATAGGGCAGGGGGTAACTGAAGCTTTCTTT.

The chain employs TRBV3-1 (or the pseudogene TRBV3-2) and TRBJ1-1, with D unclear. With 7 bases removed from V and 7 bases from J, the gap between germline ends came to 16 bases. Germline V lookup: CDR1 LGHDT, CDR2 YNNKEL (reference sequence). This CDR3 has 13 amino acids. The CDR3 spells CASTLGIEGEAFF. The CDR3 bases are TGTGCCAGCACCCTAGGGATTGAGGGTGAAGCTTTCTTT.

The genes are TRBV28 and TRBJ2-1; 9 bases align to TRBD2. Trimming took 6 bases from V and 6 from J; bases not matched to a gene: 9. Germline V gene data show CDR1 as MDHEN and CDR2 as SYDVKM. This CDR3 region has 15 residues. DNA for the CDR3: TGTGCCAGCAGCACTCGGGGCGGGAGGGCCAATGAGCAGTTCTTC. Protein: CASSTRGGRANEQFF.

The chain uses TRBV9 and TRBJ2-1; 9 nucleotides line up with TRBD1. Trimming removed 3 bases from V and 10 bases from J; junction bases left unmatched: 8. Germline V gives CDR1 SGDLS, CDR2 YYNGEE. The CDR3 spans 14 residues. The CDR3: CASSAGDRAHEQFF. CDR3 DNA: TGTGCCAGCAGCGCCGGGGACAGGGCACACGAGCAGTTCTTC.

J is TRBJ2-7 and V is TRBV10-1; 7 nucleotides align to TRBD1. After removal of 7 bases from V and 5 bases from J, the junction contained 8 bases not matched to a gene. Germline V gene data show CDR1 as WNHNN and CDR2 as SYGVQD (reference sequence). The CDR3 covers 13 residues. CDR3: CASTPDRLHEQYF. The CDR3 coding sequence is TGCGCCAGCACCCCGGACAGGCTCCACGAGCAGTACTTC.

This clone is a singleton in its sample. V is TRBV5-1 and J is TRBJ1-6; 7 positions agree with TRBD1. V shed 4 bases, J shed 7 bases, and the junction held 5 bases outside the gene matches. The CDR3 spans 14 residues. The germline V gene has CDR1 SGHRS and CDR2 YFSETQ. The CDR3 protein is CASSPVTGNSPLHF. Written as DNA, the CDR3 is TGCGCCAGCAGCCCGGTGACAGGGAATTCACCCCTCCACTTT.

CDR3 sequence: CASSMGQGSQPQHF. The DNA for the CDR3 is TGTGCCAGCTCTATGGGACAGGGTAGTCAGCCCCAGCATTTT. The rearrangement joins TRBV18 to TRBJ1-5, with 9 bases lining up with TRBD1. Trimming removed 6 bases from V and 6 bases from J; junction bases left unmatched: 6. This CDR3 has 14 amino acids. CDR1 KGHSH and CDR2 LQKENI come from the germline V gene. The full variable domain, with the rest looked up from reference TRBV18 and TRBJ1-5, is NAGVMQNPRHLVRRRGQEARLRCSPMKGHSHVYWYRQLPEEGLKFMVYLQKENIIDESGMPKERFSAEFPKEGPSILRIQQVVRGDSAAYFCASSMGQGSQPQHFGDGTRLSIL.

The rearrangement uses TRBV2 and TRBJ1-4, with 7 bases that match TRBD1. This CDR3 has 14 residues. In germline, CDR1 is SNHLY, CDR2 FYNNEI. Losses at the gene ends were 6 bases for V and 7 bases for J; bases not matched to a gene: 8. CDR3 in amino acids: CASSPTGAGEKLFF. Here the CDR3 DNA reads TGTGCCAGCAGCCCTACAGGGGCAGGTGAAAAACTGTTTTTT.

This sequence joins TRBV7-2 and TRBJ1-3; D gene ambiguous. Germline V gives CDR1 SGHTA, CDR2 FQGNSA. Trimming removed 1 base from V and 4 bases from J, with 14 bases in between. The CDR3 is 16 residues long. CDR3 in DNA: TGTGCCAGCAGCTTAGGAACCCCCAACACAGGAAACACCATATATTTT. This gives the protein CASSLGTPNTGNTIYF.

V gene TRBV18 combines with J gene TRBJ2-2; D is perhaps TRBD1 (6 bases). V lost 5 bases, J lost 3 bases, and 13 bases lay in between. Germline V CDR1 and CDR2: KGHSH, LQKENI. CDR3 size: 15 residues. CDR3 nucleotides: TGTGCCAGCTCATCCAGGGGAGCGTACACCGGGGAGCTGTTTTTT. Its protein product is CASSSRGAYTGELFF.